At least ten counts were recorded for the clone carrying this TCR beta chain. The authors deemed Graves' hyperthyroidism stable absent ophthalmopathy progression within 18 months. This specimen comes from a study of T cells in Graves' hyperthyroidism and ophthalmopathy. Amplified TCR beta CDR3 regions came from RNA transcripts. A set of HTBI primers served as the primers for a first-round RT-PCR of the TCR CDR3. TCRdb itself ran the multiplex PCR reads through MiXCR, one entry per CDR3 protein. The repertoire consists of fewer than 550,000 distinct CDR3 sequences, with roughly 14% occurring once and the leading ten covering roughly 8%. Sequencing input: blood. The clonotype was recovered from a woman aged 18 to 35 with Graves' hyperthyroidism.

Here the CDR3 reads CATSRARDSEKLFF. The CDR3 DNA reads TGTGCCACCAGCAGAGCTCGGGACTCTGAAAAACTGTTTTTT. The rearrangement links TRBV15 to TRBJ1-4, with D possibly TRBD1 on 5 matching bases. V was clipped by 1 base and J by 7 bases, with 10 bases between them. Germline CDR1 and CDR2: LNHNV and YYDKDF (reference sequence). This CDR3 spans 14 amino acids.